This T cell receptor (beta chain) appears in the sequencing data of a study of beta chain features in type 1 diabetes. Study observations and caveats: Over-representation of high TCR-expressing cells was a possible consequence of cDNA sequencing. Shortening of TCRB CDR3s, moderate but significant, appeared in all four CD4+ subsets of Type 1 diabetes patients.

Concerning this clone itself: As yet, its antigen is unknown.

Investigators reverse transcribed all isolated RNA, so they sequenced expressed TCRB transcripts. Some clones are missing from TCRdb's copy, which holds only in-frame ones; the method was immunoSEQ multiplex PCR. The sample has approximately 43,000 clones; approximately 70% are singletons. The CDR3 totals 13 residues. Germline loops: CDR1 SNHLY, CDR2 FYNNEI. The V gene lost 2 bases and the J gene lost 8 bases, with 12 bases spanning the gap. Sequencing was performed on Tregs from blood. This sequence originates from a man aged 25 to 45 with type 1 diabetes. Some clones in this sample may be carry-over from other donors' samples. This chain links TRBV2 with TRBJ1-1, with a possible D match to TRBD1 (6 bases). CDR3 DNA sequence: TGTGCCAGCAGTGAATTTTGGACAGCGGAAGCTTTCTTT. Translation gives CASSEFWTAEAFF.